This entry is about one TCR beta chain. Its antigen target is currently unknown. No quality values exist for individual bases; no much larger clone is one base distant. The data stem from a study of immune evolution from preneoplasia to lung adenocarcinoma (dated by TCRdb to the early 2020s). For the wider study: No AAH lesions showed HLA loss of heterozygosity, compared with about 6.3% of AIS, less than 18% of MIA and roughly a third of ADC lesions. TCR sequencing data came from 45 to 65 patients. The immune data were integrated with whole exome sequencing and methylation data from the same cohort of nodules. It was reported in the study that 100 or so samples were used for TCR sequencing. The sample size depended on which specimens were available, not on a prior power calculation. The overall cohort was made up of around 57 patients with pulmonary nodules who had surgical resection. Resected precursor lesions (AAH, AIS, MIA) and invasive adenocarcinomas were compared against paired morphologically normal lung tissue. POLYSOLVER was used to infer class I HLA alleles from exome data, and LOHHLA was used to detect allele-specific HLA loss. The study profiled immune contexture across lung adenocarcinoma precursors and invasive adenocarcinoma using immune gene expression, TCR sequencing and multiplex immunofluorescence.

Using the immunoSEQ hsTCRbeta Kit, TCR beta CDR3 regions were sequenced from DNA. Concerning the study's data processing: The ImmunoSEQ Analyzer was used to analyse the TCR sequencing data. T cell clonality was calculated on productive rearrangements as 1 minus Pielou's evenness. The inverse Simpson index, applied to productive templates, was used to measure T cell diversity. T cell density was defined as TCR beta template counts normalized to usable DNA, with usable DNA estimated by amplification and sequencing of housekeeping genes. TCR metrics were compared across histologic stages using two-sided Kruskal-Wallis tests. As stored in TCRdb, this immuneACCESS dataset retains in-frame rearrangements with V and J assigned. A fraction of the clones does not appear; measured against another copy, unresolved V genes explain less than half of the discrepancy, and the remainder lacks a known reason. The DNA was the basis for D and trimming; V, J and clone size are from that table. Here the sample has 3,500 or so clones; around 75% occur a single time. The ten largest account for 18% of the sample.

The investigation overall reported the following: Top T cell clone frequencies were highest in normal lung and appeared to decrease progressively from AAH through AIS, MIA and invasive adenocarcinoma. The findings reflected association rather than direct causation, and larger cohorts with long-term follow-up and longitudinal biopsies were considered necessary. Clonality was highest in normal lung, while later-stage lesions appeared to show lower clonality but higher T cell density and diversity. KRAS-mutant nodules showed the highest T cell clonality compared with EGFR-mutant or double wild-type lesions. All patients were from Japan and China, so applicability to Western populations was uncertain.

Resection was performed on patients in Japan or China between about 2013 and 2018. The histologic diagnosis of each case was independently confirmed on H&E slides by two lung cancer pathologists. Macro-dissection after pathologic assessment enriched premalignant or tumor cells for nucleic acid extraction. The AllPrep DNA/RNA FFPE Kit was used to isolate DNA from FFPE tissue. The germline V gene (reference sequence) provides CDR1 SGHKS and CDR2 YYEKEE. Cut back by 4 bases and 4 bases, the V and J ends lie 18 bases apart. The CDR3 contains 15 residues, cysteine and phenylalanine counted. The entry retains the CDR3 DNA only, 45 bases that are in frame from base 1.

The V and J genes are TRBV5-5 and TRBJ2-7; the best D guess is TRBD1, with 6 bases matching. The sequenced sample was FFPE minimally invasive lung adenocarcinoma tissue. The label giving this sample's cell subset or site can be read as: micro-invasive lung adenocarcinoma (MIA). This sequence was found in a person in their sixties or seventies with lung adenocarcinoma. The DNA sequence follows: TGTGCCAGCAGCCGGGACACCCTAGTATTATACGAGCAGTACTTC. The resulting protein is CASSRDTLVLYEQYF.